This T cell receptor (beta chain) was recovered during a study of shared clonotypes between healthy human individuals. Broader study findings: Despite large depth, rarefaction showed incomplete sorted-subset sequencing. Owing to a small donor count, the genetic and exposure-history diversity represented was limited. Generally, estimated richness proved larger in naive subsets than it did in memory subsets.

It was 200 to 250 ng DNA, 25,000 to 35,000 T cell genomes, that sorted-subset replicate PCRs used. Only in-frame clones appear in the TCRdb table, and some are missing; sequencing was by immunoSEQ multiplex PCR. The sample consists of 2 million to 2.5 million clones, around 92% of them appearing once. With respect to this clone: The antigen remains undetermined. Other DNA sequences within the sample encode an identical CDR3.

Germline lookup yields CDR1 ENHRY and CDR2 SYGVKD. The CDR3 consists of 15 residues. V was pared by 0 bases and J by 4 bases, with 10 bases between. Sequencing was carried out using naive CD4+ T cells from PBMCs. Subset noted: CD45RA+ positively selected. This chain uses TRBV10-3 with TRBJ1-5; maybe TRBD1 (6 bases). This clonotype was obtained from a man aged 18 to 30 in good health. Some clones in this sample may be carry-over from other donors' samples. CDR3 nucleotide sequence: TGTGCCATCAGTGAGTCGCAGGGGTCAAATCAGCCCCAGCATTTT. This gives the protein CAISESQGSNQPQHF.